This T cell receptor beta chain comes out of a study of shared clonotypes between healthy human individuals. To note about this clone: No antigen is known for it.

The CDR3 is 14 residues long. The V end lost 6 bases, the J end lost 1 base, and 10 bases lay between the germline ends. The germline CDR1 and CDR2 sequences are MNHNY and SVGAGI (reference sequence). General study results and limits: Though the depth was large, rarefaction showed that sorted-subset sequencing was incomplete.

Here immunoSEQ multiplex PCR was the method, and the copy in TCRdb shows in-frame clones only, minus some. Of some 500,000 clones listed, 90% to 97% are singletons. Specimen: naive CD4+ T cells sorted from blood. Subset given: CD45RA+ positively selected. The receptor was derived from a woman in her 30s in good health. V usage is TRBV6-6 and J usage is TRBJ1-3; D not resolved. Here the CDR3 DNA reads TGTGCCAGCAGGGAACCTGGTTCTGGAAACACCATATATTTT. It encodes CASREPGSGNTIYF.